These T cell receptor beta chains were read from a single sample in a study of cytomegalovirus exposure and HLA in healthy donors. Sequencing used immunoSEQ multiplex PCR; TCRdb keeps in-frame clones, though not all of them. This sample carries some 55,000 clones, with 9.5% to 15% going to the ten biggest clones. Sequencing was performed on PBMCs. The receptors come from a man aged 18 to 35 in good health and CMV-seropositive. Each CDR3 is given with its conserved first and last residue. A D gene is named only where the DNA matches it firmly. Rows give clone size only sometimes, using once, few, many, or a class for an expanded clone.

d_gene,j_gene,abundance,v_gene,CDR3nt,CDR3aa
-,TRBJ1-2,-,TRBV9,TGTGCCAGCAGCCCGACATCCTTGATGGGCTACACCTTC,CASSPTSLMGYTF
TRBD1,TRBJ1-2,-,TRBV11-2,TGTGCCAGCAGCTCCCCGACAGGGGAGAGACGTAACTATGGCTACACCTTC,CASSSPTGERRNYGYTF
TRBD2,TRBJ2-1,-,TRBV10-3,TGTGCCATCAGGGGGGGACTAGCGGACAATGAGCAGTTCTTC,CAIRGGLADNEQFF
TRBD1,TRBJ2-1,-,TRBV7-9,TGTGCCAGCAGCTTAGGGCAGGGGGTTTACAATGAGCAGTTCTTC,CASSLGQGVYNEQFF
-,TRBJ1-1,-,TRBV7-9,TGTGCCAGCAGCCTCCGACAGGCGTCGTCTGAAGCTTTCTTT,CASSLRQASSEAFF
-,TRBJ2-7,-,TRBV27,TGTGCCAGCAGTTTAACGCTCGGGGTGGGGTCCTACGAGCAGTACTTC,CASSLTLGVGSYEQYF
-,TRBJ2-3,-,TRBV2,TGTGCCAGCAGTGACACAGGGGATACGCAGTATTTT,CASSDTGDTQYF
TRBD1,TRBJ1-2,-,TRBV9,TGTGCCAGCAGCGTAGAGGGGGCAAGTGGCTACACCTTC,CASSVEGASGYTF
-,TRBJ1-3,-,TRBV5-1,TGCGCCAGCAGCTTTGGACAGAGCTCTGGAAACACCATATATTTT,CASSFGQSSGNTIYF
TRBD1,TRBJ1-5,-,TRBV11-2,TGTGCCAGCAGCAGGGGACAGGGATTGAATCAGCCCCAGCATTTT,CASSRGQGLNQPQHF
-,TRBJ2-3,-,TRBV5-1,TGCGCCAGCAGCTCTGTTCTAGCCCCCACAGATACGCAGTATTTT,CASSSVLAPTDTQYF
-,TRBJ2-7,medium-sized,TRBV11-1,TGTGCCAGCAGCTTACGTGAGGGCCGGGACGAGCAGTACTTC,CASSLREGRDEQYF
TRBD1,TRBJ1-5,-,TRBV28,TGTGCCAGCAGAAGACAGGGGGCGCAAGGCAATCAGCCCCAGCATTTT,CASRRQGAQGNQPQHF
-,TRBJ2-3,-,TRBV5-4,TGTGCCAGCAGCTTCGACGGGACTACAGATACGCAGTATTTT,CASSFDGTTDTQYF
-,TRBJ2-3,-,TRBV21-1,TGTGCCAGCACGCCGAGACACCAACCCTTGACAGGGCCCCCCCAGAAGGTCACAGATACGCAGTATTTT,CASTPRHQPLTGPPQKVTDTQYF
-,TRBJ1-5,-,TRBV18,TGTGCCAGCTCACCCGGACAGAATCAGCCCCAGCATTTT,CASSPGQNQPQHF
-,TRBJ2-4,-,TRBV28,TGTGCCAGCGAGGGCCAGCTTCTAGCCAAAAACATTCAGTACTTC,CASEGQLLAKNIQYF
-,TRBJ1-2,-,TRBV28,TGTGCCAGCAACAGGGCCGGCTATGGCTACACCTTC,CASNRAGYGYTF
TRBD2,TRBJ2-7,-,TRBV5-1,TGCGCCAGCAGCTTGGGGGGAGCGGGAGGGCCCGAGCAGTACTTC,CASSLGGAGGPEQYF
TRBD2,TRBJ2-3,-,TRBV9,TGTGCCAGCAGCTCTAGCGGGAGTACGGATACGCAGTATTTT,CASSSSGSTDTQYF
TRBD1,TRBJ1-2,-,TRBV9,TGTGCCAGCAGCACTCGACAGGGGTCTAAGGCAGGCTACACCTTC,CASSTRQGSKAGYTF
TRBD1,TRBJ2-1,-,TRBV10-1,TGCGCCAGCAGTGACCCGGACAGGGGCTACAATGAGCAGTTCTTC,CASSDPDRGYNEQFF
TRBD1,TRBJ2-5,-,TRBV11-1,TGTGCCAGCAGCTTAGGGGGACAGGGGGCGAAGACCCAGTACTTC,CASSLGGQGAKTQYF
TRBD1,TRBJ1-1,-,TRBV2,TGTGCCAGCAAGGCAGGGGGCTACACTGAAGCTTTCTTT,CASKAGGYTEAFF
-,TRBJ2-7,-,TRBV9,TGTGCCAGCAGCGCGCACCGGGGGTTCGGCTACGAGCAGTACTTC,CASSAHRGFGYEQYF
TRBD1,TRBJ2-3,-,TRBV19,TGTGCCAGTAGAACAATTACTCAGGACAGGCGAGGGGGTACGCAGTATTTT,CASRTITQDRRGGTQYF
TRBD1,TRBJ1-2,-,TRBV28,TGTGCCAGCAGCCTGACCCCGACAGGGACCTATGGCTACACCTTC,CASSLTPTGTYGYTF
TRBD1,TRBJ2-5,-,TRBV27,TGTGCCAGCAGTTTTTCCCCGACAGGGGTTAGGGGGACCCAGTACTTC,CASSFSPTGVRGTQYF
TRBD1,TRBJ1-3,-,TRBV9,TGTGCCAGCAGCGTAACAGGGGCCCCTGGAAACACCATATATTTT,CASSVTGAPGNTIYF
TRBD1,TRBJ1-2,-,TRBV13,TGTGCCAGCAGCTTAGAAGGACAGGGGGCGCAGGGCTACACCTTC,CASSLEGQGAQGYTF
-,TRBJ1-2,-,TRBV30,TGTGCCTGGAGTCCGGAGGCCTACTATGGCTACACCTTC,CAWSPEAYYGYTF
-,TRBJ2-3,-,TRBV15,TGTGCCACCAGCACCCCTGAAGGGGTCGCAGATACGCAGTATTTT,CATSTPEGVADTQYF
TRBD2,TRBJ2-7,-,TRBV30,TGTGCCTGCAAGCGGGAGTCGAGGTACGAGCAGTACTTC,CACKRESRYEQYF
-,TRBJ2-1,-,TRBV5-4,TGTGCCAGCAGCTTGATAGGAGCAAGGTTCTACAATGAGCAGTTCTTC,CASSLIGARFYNEQFF
-,TRBJ2-7,-,TRBV5-1,TGCGCCAGCCAGGGGTCTTCCTACGAGCAGTACTTC,CASQGSSYEQYF
-,TRBJ1-2,-,TRBV6-1,TGTGCCAGCAGTATAACAGATGCTAACTATGGCTACACCTTC,CASSITDANYGYTF
TRBD1,TRBJ2-7,-,TRBV10-1,TGCGCCAGCAGTGAGTCTACCGGGACAGGGGACGGCTACGAGCAGTACTTC,CASSESTGTGDGYEQYF
-,TRBJ1-1,-,TRBV10-3,TGTGCCATCAGCGAACAGGGAAAAGGGACTGAAGCTTTCTTT,CAISEQGKGTEAFF
-,TRBJ1-5,-,TRBV19,TGTGCCAGTAGTGCATACCCCCAGACAGGCTGGGTTTATAGCAATCAGCCCCAGCATTTT,CASSAYPQTGWVYSNQPQHF
TRBD2,TRBJ2-5,-,TRBV7-2,TGTGCCAGCGGCGGGGGAGGGCGGGAGACCCAGTACTTC,CASGGGGRETQYF
TRBD2,TRBJ2-3,-,TRBV27,TGTGCCAGCAGGCCACTAAAACTAGCGGGAGTAGATACGCAGTATTTT,CASRPLKLAGVDTQYF
-,TRBJ2-7,-,TRBV25-1,TGTGCCAGCAGTGGGGCAGGGACACTTTACGAGCAGTACTTC,CASSGAGTLYEQYF
TRBD1,TRBJ1-1,-,TRBV10-3,TGTGCCATCAGTGAGCCGGGACAGTCGAACACTGAAGCTTTCTTT,CAISEPGQSNTEAFF
-,TRBJ2-7,-,TRBV7-8,TGTGCCAGCAGCTTCTCCCTGAAGACGGAGGATCGCGAGCAGTACTTC,CASSFSLKTEDREQYF
-,TRBJ2-1,-,TRBV30,TGTGCCTGGAGTGTACAGGCGGTTGAGCAGTTCTTC,CAWSVQAVEQFF
-,TRBJ2-1,-,TRBV19,TGTGCCAGTAGTATAGATGCTGGCGGGAATAGCGATGAGCAGTTCTTC,CASSIDAGGNSDEQFF
-,TRBJ1-5,-,TRBV6-1,TGTGCCAGCGGCTGGGCCAGGGGAAACCAGCCCCAGCATTTT,CASGWARGNQPQHF
-,TRBJ2-7,-,TRBV6-1,TGTGCCAGCAGGAGGGGGAGCTCCTCCTACGAGCAGTACTTC,CASRRGSSSYEQYF
TRBD1,TRBJ1-5,-,TRBV5-1,TGCGCCAGCAGCCAAGGACAGGGGAATAATCAGCCCCAGCATTTT,CASSQGQGNNQPQHF
TRBD1,TRBJ2-2,-,TRBV7-3,TGTGCCAGCAGCGGTACAGGGGGGAACACCGGGGAGCTGTTTTTT,CASSGTGGNTGELFF
-,TRBJ1-2,-,TRBV25-1,TGTGCCAGCAGTGCGCAGGTAGACCCCAATGGCTACACCTTC,CASSAQVDPNGYTF
-,TRBJ2-7,-,TRBV13,TGTGCCAGCAGCTTAGGGGTAGCGGAAGCCTACGAGCAGTACTTC,CASSLGVAEAYEQYF
-,TRBJ2-7,-,TRBV4-1,TGCGCCAGCAGTCTGGATGACGTAGCGGAGACTTCCTACGAGCAGTACTTC,CASSLDDVAETSYEQYF